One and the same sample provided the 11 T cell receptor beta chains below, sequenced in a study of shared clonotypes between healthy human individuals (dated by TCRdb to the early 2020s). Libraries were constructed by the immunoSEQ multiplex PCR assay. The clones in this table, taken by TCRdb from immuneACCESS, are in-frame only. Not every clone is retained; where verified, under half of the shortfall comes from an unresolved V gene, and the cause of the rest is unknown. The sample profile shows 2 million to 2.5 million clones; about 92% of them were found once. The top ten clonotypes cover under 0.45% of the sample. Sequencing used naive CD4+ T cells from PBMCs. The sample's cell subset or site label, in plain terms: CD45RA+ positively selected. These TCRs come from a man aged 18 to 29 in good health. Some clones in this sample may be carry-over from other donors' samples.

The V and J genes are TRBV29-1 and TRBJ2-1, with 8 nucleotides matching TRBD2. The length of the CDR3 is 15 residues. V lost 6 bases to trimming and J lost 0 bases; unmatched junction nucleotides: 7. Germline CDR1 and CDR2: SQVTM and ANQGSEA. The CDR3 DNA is TGCAGCGTAGGTAGCGGGGCAAGCTCCTACAATGAGCAGTTCTTC. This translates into CSVGSGASSYNEQFF.

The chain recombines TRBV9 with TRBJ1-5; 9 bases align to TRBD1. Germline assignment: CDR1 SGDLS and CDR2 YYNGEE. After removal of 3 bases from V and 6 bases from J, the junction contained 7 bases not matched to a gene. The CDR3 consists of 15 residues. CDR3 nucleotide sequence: TGTGCCAGCAGCGCCGGACAGGGGAGAGGTCAGCCCCAGCATTTT. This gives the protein CASSAGQGRGQPQHF.

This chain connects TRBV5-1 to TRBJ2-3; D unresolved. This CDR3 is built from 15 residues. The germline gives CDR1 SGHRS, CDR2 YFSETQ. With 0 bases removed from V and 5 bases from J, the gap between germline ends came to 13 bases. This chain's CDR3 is CASSLGPSSGDTQYF. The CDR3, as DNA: TGCGCCAGCAGCTTGGGGCCATCGTCCGGAGATACGCAGTATTTT.

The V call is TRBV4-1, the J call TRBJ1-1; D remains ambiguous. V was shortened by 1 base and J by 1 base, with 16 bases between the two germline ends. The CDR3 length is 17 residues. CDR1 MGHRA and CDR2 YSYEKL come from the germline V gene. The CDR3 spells CASSQVSRSPTNTEAFF. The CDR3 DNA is TGCGCCAGCAGCCAAGTCTCACGGAGCCCGACGAACACTGAAGCTTTCTTT.

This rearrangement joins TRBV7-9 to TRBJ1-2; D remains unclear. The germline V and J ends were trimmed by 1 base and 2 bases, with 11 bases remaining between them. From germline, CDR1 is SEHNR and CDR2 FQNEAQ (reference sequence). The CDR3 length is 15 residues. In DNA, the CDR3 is TGTGCCAGCAGCTTAGTCGGGTCGATAAACTATGGCTACACCTTC. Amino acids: CASSLVGSINYGYTF.

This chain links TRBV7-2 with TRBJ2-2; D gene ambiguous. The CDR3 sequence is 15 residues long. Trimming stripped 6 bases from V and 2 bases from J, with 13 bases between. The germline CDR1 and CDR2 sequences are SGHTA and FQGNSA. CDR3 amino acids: CASRQRAPNTGELFF. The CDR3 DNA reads TGTGCCAGCAGACAACGGGCACCTAACACCGGGGAGCTGTTTTTT.

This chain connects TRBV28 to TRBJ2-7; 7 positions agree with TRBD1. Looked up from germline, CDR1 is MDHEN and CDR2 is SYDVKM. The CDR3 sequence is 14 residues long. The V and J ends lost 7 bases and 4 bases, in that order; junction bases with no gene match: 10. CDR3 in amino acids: CASTPKGRGYEQYF. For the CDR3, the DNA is TGTGCCAGCACCCCGAAGGGCAGGGGGTACGAGCAGTACTTC. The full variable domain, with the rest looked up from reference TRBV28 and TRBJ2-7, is DVKVTQSSRYLVKRTGEKVFLECVQDMDHENMFWYRQDPGLGLRLIYFSYDVKMKEKGDIPEGYSVSREKKERFSLILESASTNQTSMYLCASTPKGRGYEQYFGPGTRLTVT.

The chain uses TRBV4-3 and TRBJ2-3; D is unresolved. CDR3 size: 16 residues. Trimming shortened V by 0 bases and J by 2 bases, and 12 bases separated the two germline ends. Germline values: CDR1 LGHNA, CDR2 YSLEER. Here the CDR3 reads CASSQDPTPSTDTQYF. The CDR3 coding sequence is TGCGCCAGCAGCCAAGATCCGACCCCCTCCACAGATACGCAGTATTTT.

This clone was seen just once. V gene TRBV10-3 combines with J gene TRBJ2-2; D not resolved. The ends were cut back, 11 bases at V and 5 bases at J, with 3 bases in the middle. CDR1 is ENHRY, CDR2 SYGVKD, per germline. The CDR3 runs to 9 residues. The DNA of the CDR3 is TGTGCCGTGACCGGGGAGCTGTTTTTT. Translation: CAVTGELFF.

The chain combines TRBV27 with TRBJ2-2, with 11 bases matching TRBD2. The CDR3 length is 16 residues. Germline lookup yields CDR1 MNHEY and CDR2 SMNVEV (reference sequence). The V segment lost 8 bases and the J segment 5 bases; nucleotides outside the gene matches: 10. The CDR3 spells CASSLPSGRMTGELFF. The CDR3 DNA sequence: TGTGCCAGCTCCCTCCCTAGCGGGAGGATGACCGGGGAGCTGTTTTTT.

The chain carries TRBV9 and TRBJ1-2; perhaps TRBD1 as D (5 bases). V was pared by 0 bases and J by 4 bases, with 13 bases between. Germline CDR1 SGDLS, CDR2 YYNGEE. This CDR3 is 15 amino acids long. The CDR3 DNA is TGTGCCAGCAGCGTAGTTTCCGGGGGGAGCTATGGCTACACCTTC. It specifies CASSVVSGGSYGYTF.